This record concerns one T cell receptor beta chain sequence. The repertoire was sequenced with immunoSEQ multiplex PCR; TCRdb's copy has only in-frame clones and lacks some. The sample consists of 130,000 to 150,000 clones, about 91% of them appearing once. The CDR3 contains 15 residues. Germline CDR1 is MDHEN and CDR2 is SYDVKM. V was clipped by 2 bases and J by 1 base; unmatched bases: 2. This sample was included in a study of control samples from healthy donors and cancer patients. The sequence was obtained from a man between 25 and 39 years old in good health. The sequencing sample was made of blood. This chain uses TRBV28 with TRBJ2-3, with 8 bases that match TRBD2. The CDR3 sequence is CASSLNGGGTDTQYF. In nucleotides, the CDR3 is TGTGCCAGCAGTTTAAACGGGGGGGGCACAGATACGCAGTATTTT. Complete variable domain (other parts from reference TRBV28 and TRBJ2-3): DVKVTQSSRYLVKRTGEKVFLECVQDMDHENMFWYRQDPGLGLRLIYFSYDVKMKEKGDIPEGYSVSREKKERFSLILESASTNQTSMYLCASSLNGGGTDTQYFGPGTRLTVL.